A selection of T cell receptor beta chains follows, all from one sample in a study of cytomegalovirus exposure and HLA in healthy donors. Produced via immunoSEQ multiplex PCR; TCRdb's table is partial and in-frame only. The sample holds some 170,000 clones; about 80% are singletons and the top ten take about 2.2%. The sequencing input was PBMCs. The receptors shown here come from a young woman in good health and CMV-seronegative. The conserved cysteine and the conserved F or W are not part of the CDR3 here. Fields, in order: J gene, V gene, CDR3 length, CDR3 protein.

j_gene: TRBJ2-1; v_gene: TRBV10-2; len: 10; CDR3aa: ASSEARDEQF
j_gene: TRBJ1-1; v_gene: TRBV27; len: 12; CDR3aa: ASTAGQGNTEAF
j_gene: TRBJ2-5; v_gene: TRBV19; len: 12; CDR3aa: ASSPGVFQETQY
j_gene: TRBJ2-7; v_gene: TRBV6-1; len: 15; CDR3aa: ASSEPVAGGISDEQY
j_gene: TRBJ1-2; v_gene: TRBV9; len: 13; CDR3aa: ASSVQGGLNYGYT
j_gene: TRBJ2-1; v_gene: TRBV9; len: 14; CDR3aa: ASSVSAGESYNEQF
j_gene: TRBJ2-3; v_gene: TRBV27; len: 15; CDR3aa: ASSSTLAGEWADTQY
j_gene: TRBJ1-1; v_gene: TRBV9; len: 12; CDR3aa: ASSLGGGDTEAF
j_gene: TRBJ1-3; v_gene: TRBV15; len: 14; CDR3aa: ATSRDKGVDGNTIY
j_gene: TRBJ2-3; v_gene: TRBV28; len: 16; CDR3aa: ASSPQGGLAGVADTQY
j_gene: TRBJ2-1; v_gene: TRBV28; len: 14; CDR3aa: ASSFSGGPSYNEQF
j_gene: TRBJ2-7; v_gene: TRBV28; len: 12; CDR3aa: ASSLFDRGYEQY
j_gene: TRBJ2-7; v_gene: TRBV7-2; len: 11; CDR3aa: ASSLTGVNEQY
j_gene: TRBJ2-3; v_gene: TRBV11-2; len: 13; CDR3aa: ASGFRDRDTDTQY